The entry below describes one TCR beta chain. This clone is a singleton in its sample. No cognate antigen has been identified for it. Base qualities are not at hand, and no much larger clone is one base apart. The CDR3 starts with the cysteine, ends with the phenylalanine, and has 17 residues. The read is trimmed to its CDR3 DNA, 51 bases read in frame from base 1. This entry belongs to a study of shared clonotypes between healthy human individuals (dated by TCRdb to about 2020). Broadly, across the study: The cohort comprised a couple of women and a few men aged 18 to 49 years. For each donor, CD4 naive and CD4 memory were each given three plates, CD8 naive was given two plates, and CD8 memory was given one plate. The study deeply sequenced blood TCR repertoires of about 5 healthy adults to estimate repertoire size and the extent of clonotype sharing between individuals. To increase sequencing depth and limit assay-specific biases, TCR repertoire library preparation and sequencing were carried out by different laboratories using diverse techniques. Per donor, leukapheresis produced somewhere between about 0.85 and 8.9 billion PBMCs.

Broad study findings and their caveats: Because the study included only a small number of donors, the genetic and exposure-history diversity represented was limited. Compared with non-shared clonotypes, clonotypes shared by all four sorted-subset donors had higher generation probabilities. Incomplete sequencing was indicated by rarefaction of sorted-subset datasets, despite the large sequencing depth. Naive subsets generally had larger estimated clonotype richness than memory subsets did. Pairwise subsampling indicated that sequencing depth was expected to affect the degree of clonotype sharing among donors. When a few donors were compared, the shared fraction of clonotypes was 5% to 6.5% for naive CD4, 3.5% to 4% for naive CD8, roughly 2.5% for memory CD4, and about 0.36% for memory CD8. Sampling was limited to blood, and TCR repertoires in tissue likely differ from TCR repertoires in blood.

Using the deep immunoSEQ assay, TCR CDR3 regions were amplified from genomic DNA by multiplex PCR. Extracted genomic DNA from each cell subset was distributed evenly across all wells of several immunoSEQ 96-well plates, and each plate was treated as a replicate. For sorted subsets, around 200 ng genomic DNA, equal to tens of thousands of T cell genomes, was loaded into each replicate PCR. Purified libraries were measured with a Qubit 3.0 fluorometer, size-checked on a Bioanalyzer 2100, and measured again with the KAPA Library Quantification kit. A separate single-read 150-cycle Illumina NextSeq 550 flow cell was used to sequence each immunoSEQ 96-well plate. On the authors' methods: Because only junctional sequences without quality scores were contained in the immunoSEQ output, filtering matching that applied to full-length reads could not be performed. To assign V/J genes and CDR3, sequences were annotated against IMGT germline references using PyIR, a Python wrapper for IgBLAST v1.9. Reads with weak V/J assignments (E-value above 1e-6), missing CDR3, stop codons, out-of-frame junctions, or ambiguous translated residues were removed. V3J clonotypes were defined as sequences sharing the same inferred V gene, J gene, and CDR3 amino acid sequence. To compute the percentage overlap between repertoires, the number of shared unique clonotypes was divided by the size of the smaller repertoire. Three approaches were used to assess repertoire richness: RTK rarefaction, the Chao1 estimator, and Recon v2.1 estimates of unobserved clonotypes. Generation probabilities were computed with OLGA for all TCRbeta clonotypes obtained by the gDNA method from several donors. Entries here come from immuneACCESS through TCRdb and include only in-frame sequences with V and J called. Some clones fail to appear in such tables; in the studies checked, an unresolved V gene covers under half of the shortfall, and the cause of the remainder is unknown. V, J and clone size derive from that table, while D and trimming were established from the DNA sequence. The sample table records 950,000 to 1,300,000 clones; approximately 76% of these occur just once. Of the sample, less than 1.5% is held by the ten largest clones.

The donors were healthy, HIV-negative adults who had no recently reported acute infections or vaccinations. All donors were Caucasian adults living in Nashville, Tennessee, USA. CD4+ T cells were enriched by magnetic negative selection, after which naive cells were positively selected on CD45RA and the negative fraction was taken as the memory subset. Blood was obtained by leukapheresis, after which PBMCs were separated by Ficoll-Histopaque density gradient centrifugation and cryopreserved in liquid nitrogen vapor phase. Purity and quantity of every magnetically sorted T cell population were checked by analytical flow cytometry. Genomic DNA was isolated from each sorted fraction and quantified by UV absorbance on a Nanodrop 2000c.

The receptor was derived from a man in his late teens or twenties in good health. Here the chain combines TRBV21-1 and TRBJ2-4. TRBV21-1 is described as a pseudogene. Sequencing used memory CD4+ T cells sorted from blood. In the paper's terms, the cell subset or site label means: CD45RA-negative fraction. The sequenced DNA is TGTGCCAGCAGCAAAAGGTGGAAAGGCCTAGCCAAAAACATTCAGTACTTC. Its protein reads: CASSKRWKGLAKNIQYF.